These 18 T cell receptor beta chains originate from one sample sequenced in a study of blood T cell repertoires in COVID-19. Assay: immunoSEQ multiplex PCR; the TCRdb copy retains only in-frame clones and omits some. The repertoire includes 30,000 to 40,000 clones, about four fifths of them detected once, and about a quarter sits in the top ten. The source material was peripheral blood. The receptors come from a man between 65 and 85 years old with acute or convalescent COVID-19.

J is TRBJ1-2 and V is TRBV19, with 8 bases lining up with TRBD1. From germline, CDR1 is LNHDA and CDR2 SQIVND (reference sequence). The CDR3 contains 16 residues. V trimming: 3 bases; J trimming: 2 bases; junction bases outside the gene matches: 8. The CDR3 DNA follows: TGTGCCAGTAGTATGATCTCTGGACAGGGAAACTATGGCTACACCTTC. Its protein product is CASSMISGQGNYGYTF.

V gene TRBV4-2 combines with J gene TRBJ2-1; TRBD2 matches at 13 bases. V dropped 6 bases and J dropped 7; count of bases not matched to a gene: 6. There are 15 residues in the CDR3. Germline V CDR1 and CDR2: LGHNA, YNFKEQ. Here the CDR3 DNA reads TGTGCCAGCAGGCCCACTAGCGGGAGGGGGAATGAGCAGTTCTTC. Residues: CASRPTSGRGNEQFF.

The sample holds a few counts of this clone. The chain is built from TRBV10-3 and TRBJ2-7; 8 bases match TRBD1. J was trimmed by 6 bases and V by 6 bases; bases with no gene match: 4. CDR1 ENHRY and CDR2 SYGVKD come from the germline V gene. The CDR3 runs 12 residues. CDR3 region: CAISPGGGEQYF. CDR3 bases: TGTGCCATCAGCCCAGGGGGCGGCGAGCAGTACTTC.

The chain couples TRBV28 to TRBJ1-5, with TRBD1 identical over 7 bases. The CDR3 covers 16 residues. V gave up 1 base and J gave up 3 bases; unmatched junction bases: 6. The germline gives CDR1 MDHEN, CDR2 SYDVKM. The CDR3 DNA is TGTGCCAGCAGTTTATTTGGGACAGCCATCAATCAGCCCCAGCATTTT. Amino acids: CASSLFGTAINQPQHF. Full variable domain (remainder filled in from reference TRBV28 and TRBJ1-5): DVKVTQSSRYLVKRTGEKVFLECVQDMDHENMFWYRQDPGLGLRLIYFSYDVKMKEKGDIPEGYSVSREKKERFSLILESASTNQTSMYLCASSLFGTAINQPQHFGDGTRLSIL.

V is TRBV4-2 and J is TRBJ1-6; 8 bases match TRBD1. Trimming removed 4 bases from V and 3 bases from J; junction bases left unmatched: 8. Germline V gene lookup returns CDR1 LGHNA and CDR2 YNFKEQ. The CDR3 runs to 17 residues. CDR3 protein: CASSPSHGQGYNSPLHF. In nucleotides, the CDR3 is TGTGCCAGCAGCCCATCCCACGGACAGGGCTATAATTCACCCCTCCACTTT.

This chain links TRBV11-3 with TRBJ2-2; maybe TRBD2 (5 bases). Per the germline V gene, CDR1 is SGHNT and CDR2 is YENEEA. This CDR3 has 14 residues. Trimming stripped 5 bases from V and 1 base from J, with 8 bases between. Here the CDR3 DNA reads TGTGCCAGCAGCCAGGAGGTGAACACCGGGGAGCTGTTTTTT. Protein product: CASSQEVNTGELFF.

This sequence joins TRBV6-5 and TRBJ2-1; 7 bases are shared with TRBD1. This CDR3 comprises 15 residues. Germline CDR1 MNHEY, CDR2 SVGAGI. V lost 4 bases to trimming and J lost 2 bases; unmatched junction nucleotides: 5. In DNA, the CDR3 is TGTGCCAGCAGTTTCCAGGGGGTTCCCTACAATGAGCAGTTCTTC. Translated, it gives CASSFQGVPYNEQFF.

The chain recombines TRBV7-2 with TRBJ2-1, with D maybe TRBD1 (6 bases). This CDR3 spans 15 amino acids. V dropped 3 bases and J dropped 10 bases, with 19 bases sitting between them. The germline CDR1 and CDR2 sequences are SGHTA and FQGNSA. CDR3 residues: CASSFQGRGPKEQFF. CDR3 coding DNA: TGTGCCAGCAGCTTCCAGGGGCGTGGCCCCAAAGAGCAGTTCTTC. Combining the CDR3 with reference TRBV7-2 and TRBJ2-1 gives the whole variable domain GAGVSQSPSNKVTEKGKDVELRCDPISGHTALYWYRQSLGQGLEFLIYFQGNSAPDKSGLPSDRFSAERTGGSVSTLTIQRTQQEDSAVYLCASSFQGRGPKEQFFGPGTRLTVL.

The J gene is TRBJ1-4, the V gene TRBV6-6; 8 bases line up with TRBD1. V shed 6 bases and J 10 bases; nucleotides not matched to a gene: 10. This CDR3 comprises 14 residues. Per germline, CDR1 MNHNY and CDR2 SVGAGI (reference sequence). The CDR3 reads CASRPGQGRGKLFF. In nucleotides, the CDR3 is TGTGCCAGCAGACCCGGACAGGGTCGGGGAAAACTGTTTTTT.

The chain recombines TRBV6-2 or TRBV6-3 with TRBJ1-2; D ambiguous. V lost 7 bases and J lost 8, with 23 bases in between. Germline CDR1 MNHEY, CDR2 SVGEGT. The CDR3 runs to 15 residues. The CDR3, as DNA: TGTGCCAGCACCCCGTCGATAGGCTACTGGAGAGGCTACACCTTC. As protein: CASTPSIGYWRGYTF.

The rearrangement uses TRBV20-1 and TRBJ2-7; D is undetermined. V dropped 3 bases and J dropped 0 bases, with 6 bases sitting between them. The CDR3 is made up of 12 amino acids. Germline V CDR1 and CDR2: DFQATT, SNEGSKA (reference sequence). In nucleotides, the CDR3 is TGCAGTGCTAGTCTTCTCTCCTACGAGCAGTACTTC. Translated: CSASLLSYEQYF.

The J gene is TRBJ1-2, the V gene TRBV5-1; 8 positions agree with TRBD1. V dropped 5 bases and J dropped 6; count of bases not matched to a gene: 6. Looked up from germline, CDR1 is SGHRS and CDR2 is YFSETQ. The CDR3 is 13 amino acids. CDR3 loop: CASRTTQGDGYTF. The CDR3 DNA reads as TGCGCCAGCAGGACGACACAGGGGGATGGCTACACCTTC.

The rearrangement uses TRBV10-1 and TRBJ1-6; D not certain. CDR3 length: 15 amino acids. V lost 3 bases and J lost 9, with 15 bases in between. Germline CDR1 reads WNHNN; CDR2 reads SYGVQD (reference sequence). The CDR3 here is CASSDGMGSGSPLHF. The CDR3 nucleotides read TGCGCCAGCAGTGACGGGATGGGGTCGGGTTCACCCCTCCACTTT.

Written as DNA, the CDR3 is TGCGCCAGCAGCCTGGAAGGTGTGACTAGCGCAACGAGCTCCTACAATGAGCAGTTCTTC. The encoded protein is CASSLEGVTSATSSYNEQFF. The chain combines TRBV5-1 with TRBJ2-1, with TRBD2 matching 8 bases. This CDR3 comprises 20 residues. The junction had 18 bases not matched to a gene; V was cut back by 4 bases and J by 0 bases. Germline V gene sequence: CDR1 SGHRS, CDR2 YFSETQ.

This rearrangement joins TRBV9 to TRBJ2-3; 13 bases are shared with TRBD2. Germline V lookup: CDR1 SGDLS, CDR2 YYNGEE. This CDR3 is 15 amino acids long. J lost 6 bases, V lost 5 bases, and 6 bases had no gene match. The DNA for the CDR3 is TGTGCCAGCAGTTCGGGACTAGCGGGGTGGGATACGCAGTATTTT. It yields the protein CASSSGLAGWDTQYF.

The V and J genes are TRBV10-3 and TRBJ1-1; 9 bases map to TRBD1. Germline CDR1 and CDR2: ENHRY and SYGVKD. Unmatched junction bases numbered 7, after V lost 9 bases and J lost 5 bases. The length of the CDR3 is 13 residues. The CDR3 DNA sequence: TGTGCCATATGGACAGGGGTAGGGACTGAAGCTTTCTTT. This translates into CAIWTGVGTEAFF.

The chain is built from TRBV27 and TRBJ1-1, with D perhaps TRBD1 (5 bases). Germline CDR1 and CDR2: MNHEY and SMNVEV (reference sequence). This CDR3 spans 17 amino acids. V gave up 5 bases and J gave up 0 bases, with 19 bases separating them. The CDR3 DNA sequence: TGTGCCAGCAGTCCACGGACACCGAGCCTCATGAACACTGAAGCTTTCTTT. Protein product: CASSPRTPSLMNTEAFF.

The V and J genes are TRBV7-9 and TRBJ2-7, with D unclear. The CDR3 contains 12 residues. Trimming cost V 2 bases and J 3 bases, with 5 bases left between them. Germline lookup yields CDR1 SEHNR and CDR2 FQNEAQ (reference sequence). The CDR3 loop reads CASSLSLYEQYF. The CDR3 bases are TGTGCCAGCAGCTTATCCCTCTACGAGCAGTACTTC. The entire variable domain, with the rest obtained from reference TRBV7-9 and TRBJ2-7, is as follows: DTGVSQNPRHKITKRGQNVTFRCDPISEHNRLYWYRQTLGQGPEFLTYFQNEAQLEKSRLLSDRFSAERPKGSFSTLEIQRTEQGDSAMYLCASSLSLYEQYFGPGTRLTVT.